The source of this T cell receptor beta chain is a study of T cells in localized non-small cell lung cancer. Study-wide points: Because researchers sequenced only one region of the tumor, heterogeneity is still possible. Appearance in adjacent lung was seen for a median 57 of the top 100 tumor clones. Tumor trailed uninvolved adjacent lung in T cell clonality, which peaked there.

V was pared by 4 bases and J by 4 bases, with 3 bases of the junction left unmatched. Germline values: CDR1 LNHDA, CDR2 SQIVND (reference sequence). The CDR3 is 13 residues long. This clone was counted between two and nine times. Its target is unknown. Here immunoSEQ multiplex PCR was the method, and the copy in TCRdb shows in-frame clones only, minus some. Of about 3,000 clones in the sample, 25% to 30% were seen once. This TCR was recovered from a woman aged 35-75 years with stage III lung adenocarcinoma. This chain joins TRBV19 and TRBJ1-1, with TRBD1 identical over 7 bases. Sequenced material: lung tumor tissue, taken before any cancer treatment. The CDR3 protein is CASSRDSLTEAFF. The CDR3 DNA reads as TGTGCCAGTAGTAGGGACAGCCTCACTGAAGCTTTCTTT.